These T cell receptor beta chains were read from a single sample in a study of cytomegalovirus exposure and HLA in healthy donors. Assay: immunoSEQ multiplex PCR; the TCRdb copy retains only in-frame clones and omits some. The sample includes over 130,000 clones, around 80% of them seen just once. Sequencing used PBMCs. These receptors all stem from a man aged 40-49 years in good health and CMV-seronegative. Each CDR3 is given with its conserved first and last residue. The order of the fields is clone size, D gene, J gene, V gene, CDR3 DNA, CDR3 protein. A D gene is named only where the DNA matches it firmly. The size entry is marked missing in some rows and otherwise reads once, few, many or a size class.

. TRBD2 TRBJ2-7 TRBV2 TGTGCCAGCAGTGAAGGACTAGCGGGAGAAAATTTCCAGCAGTACTTC CASSEGLAGENFQQYF
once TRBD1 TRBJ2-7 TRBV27 TGTGCCAGCAGTGACTGGGACAGCATCTACGAGCAGTACTTC CASSDWDSIYEQYF
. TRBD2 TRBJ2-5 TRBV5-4 TGTGCCAGCAGCTTGTCAGCGGGGATGAGTCGGGAGACCCAGTACTTC CASSLSAGMSRETQYF
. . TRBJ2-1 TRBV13 TGTGCCAGCAGCTTACGGGCAGGGGCATACAATGAGCAGTTCTTC CASSLRAGAYNEQFF
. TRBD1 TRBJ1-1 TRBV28 TGTGCCAGCAGAATCAACACAGGGGGCCGGAACACTGAAGCTTTCTTT CASRINTGGRNTEAFF
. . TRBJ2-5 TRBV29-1 TGCAGCACCGGGCAAAGGGGACAAGAGACCCAGTACTTC CSTGQRGQETQYF
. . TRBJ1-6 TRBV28 TGTGCCAGCAGTTCCCACGGGGGGGGATATAATTCACCCCTCCACTTT CASSSHGGGYNSPLHF
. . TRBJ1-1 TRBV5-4 TGTGCCAGCAGCTTGGTAGAAGATGAAGCTTTCTTT CASSLVEDEAFF
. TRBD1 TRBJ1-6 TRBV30 TGTGCCTGGGGGCACCGGGACAGAGGGAATTCACCCCTCCACTTT CAWGHRDRGNSPLHF
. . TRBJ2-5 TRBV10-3 TGTGCCATCAGTGGGGGAGGAGAGACCCAGTACTTC CAISGGGETQYF
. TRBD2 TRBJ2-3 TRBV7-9 TGTGCCAGCAGCTTTAGCGGGGGGTTCACAGATACGCAGTATTTT CASSFSGGFTDTQYF
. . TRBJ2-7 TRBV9 TGTGCCAGCAGCGTAGCCTTAGGGAGCTCCTACGAGCAGTACTTC CASSVALGSSYEQYF
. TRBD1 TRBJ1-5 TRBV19 TGTGCCAGTAGTTGGGGCGTGACAGGGGCCGGAAAGCGCAATCAGCCCCAGCATTTT CASSWGVTGAGKRNQPQHF
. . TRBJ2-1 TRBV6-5 TGTGCCAGCAGTTACCGGACAGAGCCGTACAATGAGCAGTTCTTC CASSYRTEPYNEQFF
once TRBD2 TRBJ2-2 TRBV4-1 TGCGCCAGCAGCCTCCTGACTAGCGGGGGAGCATACACCGGGGAGCTGTTTTTT CASSLLTSGGAYTGELFF
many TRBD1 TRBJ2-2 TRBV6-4 TGTGCCAGCAGTGACTCGGACAGGGACACCGGGGAGCTGTTTTTT CASSDSDRDTGELFF
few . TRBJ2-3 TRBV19 TGTGCCAGTAGTAAGGGGGACATACCTAGGGATACGCAGTATTTT CASSKGDIPRDTQYF
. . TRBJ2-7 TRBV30 TGTGCCTGGAGTCCTATGGCCAGGGCCTACGAGCAGTACTTC CAWSPMARAYEQYF
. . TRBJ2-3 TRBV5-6 TGTGCCAGCAGCTCAACATTCCGCTCCTCCACAGATACGCAGTATTTT CASSSTFRSSTDTQYF
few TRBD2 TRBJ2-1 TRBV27 TGTGCCAGCAGCCTAGGGCTAGCGGGGTACAATGAGCAGTTCTTC CASSLGLAGYNEQFF
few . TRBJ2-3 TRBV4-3 TGCGCCAGCAGCCCTGGTGAGGGCATCACTAGCACAGATACGCAGTATTTT CASSPGEGITSTDTQYF
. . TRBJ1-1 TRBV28 TGTGCCAGCAGTTTATTTGCAGGTTTAAACACTGAAGCTTTCTTT CASSLFAGLNTEAFF
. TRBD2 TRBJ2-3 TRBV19 TGTGCCAGTAGTACCGGGGGGAATACGCAGTATTTT CASSTGGNTQYF
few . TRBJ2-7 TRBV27 TGTGCCAGCAGTCCGAGGACTACCGACAGTGACGAGCAGTACTTC CASSPRTTDSDEQYF
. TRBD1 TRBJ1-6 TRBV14 TGTGCCAGCAGCCATCGGATTACGGACAGGGGTTCCTCACCCCTCCACTTT CASSHRITDRGSSPLHF
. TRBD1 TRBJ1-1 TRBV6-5 TGTGCCAGCAGATCGACAGGGGCGCACACTGAAGCTTTCTTT CASRSTGAHTEAFF
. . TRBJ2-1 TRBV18 TGTGCCAGCTCACCACCCCCTGTCGACAGCTCCTACAATGAGCAGTTCTTC CASSPPPVDSSYNEQFF
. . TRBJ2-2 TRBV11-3 TGTGCCAGCAGCCTCTGGTCAGACACCGGGGAGCTGTTTTTT CASSLWSDTGELFF
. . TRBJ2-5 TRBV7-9 TGTGCCAGCAGCTCCCTGCGGGGCCTAGACGAGACCCAGTACTTC CASSSLRGLDETQYF
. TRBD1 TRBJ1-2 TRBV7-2 TGTGCCAGCAGCTTATCTTCAGGGGGGATATATGGCTACACCTTC CASSLSSGGIYGYTF
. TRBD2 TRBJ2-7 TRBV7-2 TGTGCCAGCAGCTTCACTAGCGGGGGGGCCCTGTTCTACGAGCAGTACTTC CASSFTSGGALFYEQYF
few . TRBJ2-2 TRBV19 TGTGCCAGTACTGCAGGGATGAACACCGGGGAGCTGTTTTTT CASTAGMNTGELFF
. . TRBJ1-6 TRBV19 TGTGCCAGTAGTATAGGGGGAACAGGGAGCTCCTATAATTCACCCCTCCACTTT CASSIGGTGSSYNSPLHF